This TCR beta chain was sequenced during a study of human T cells and chemical hapten exposure. As for time point: patch test 1, 2 weeks after DPC sensitization. Treatment of the sample: therapeutic diphenylcyclopropenone sensitization with weekly scalp DPC. TCRdb reanalysed the RACE reads using MiXCR and keeps one entry per CDR3 protein. The sample has about 340,000 distinct CDR3 sequences; under 8% are singletons. The sequence was obtained from a woman aged 18-29 years with alopecia areata. Some clones in this sample may be carry-over from other donors' samples. Here the sequenced sample was whole blood, taken in connection with sensitization to the hapten diphenylcyclopropenone (DPC).

CDR3 protein: CASSSRDGRKGNSPLHF. The DNA of the CDR3 is TGTGCCAGCAGTAGCAGGGACGGCCGAAAAGGGAATTCACCCCTCCACTTT. The chain uses TRBV12-3 or TRBV12-4 and TRBJ1-6; tentatively, D is TRBD1 (5 bases). Deletions cut 5 bases from V and 7 bases from J, with 21 bases between. The CDR3 is 17 amino acids.